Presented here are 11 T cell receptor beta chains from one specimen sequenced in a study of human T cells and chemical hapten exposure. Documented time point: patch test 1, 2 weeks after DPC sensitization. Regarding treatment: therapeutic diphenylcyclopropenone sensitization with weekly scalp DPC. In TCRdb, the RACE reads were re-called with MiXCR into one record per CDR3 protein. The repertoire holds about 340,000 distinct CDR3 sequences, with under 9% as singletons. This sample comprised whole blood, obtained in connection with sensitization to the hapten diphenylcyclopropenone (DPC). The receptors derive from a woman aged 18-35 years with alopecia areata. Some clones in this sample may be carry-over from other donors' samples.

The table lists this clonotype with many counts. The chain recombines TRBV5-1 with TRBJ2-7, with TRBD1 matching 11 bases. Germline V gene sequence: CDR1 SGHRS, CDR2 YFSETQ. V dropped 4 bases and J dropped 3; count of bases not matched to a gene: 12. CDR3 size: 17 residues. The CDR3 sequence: CASSPPGTGGIGYEQYF. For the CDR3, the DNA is TGCGCCAGCAGCCCACCCGGGACAGGGGGTATAGGCTACGAGCAGTACTTC.

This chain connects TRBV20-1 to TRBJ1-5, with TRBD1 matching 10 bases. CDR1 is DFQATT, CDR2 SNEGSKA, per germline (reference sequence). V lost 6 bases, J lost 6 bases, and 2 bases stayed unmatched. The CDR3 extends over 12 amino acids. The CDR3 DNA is TGCAGTGCCGGACAGGGGGGTCAGCCCCAGCATTTT. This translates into CSAGQGGQPQHF.

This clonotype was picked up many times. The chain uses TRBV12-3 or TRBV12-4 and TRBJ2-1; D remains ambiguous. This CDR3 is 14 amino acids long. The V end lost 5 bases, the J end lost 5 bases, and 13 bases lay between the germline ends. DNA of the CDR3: TGTGCCAGCAGTCCAACGACTGTCCACAATGAGCAGTTCTTC. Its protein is CASSPTTVHNEQFF.

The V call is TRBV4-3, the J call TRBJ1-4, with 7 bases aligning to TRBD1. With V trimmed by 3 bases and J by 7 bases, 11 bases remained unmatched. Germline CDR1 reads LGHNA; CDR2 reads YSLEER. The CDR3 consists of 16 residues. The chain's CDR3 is CASSHTRGGAGEKLFF. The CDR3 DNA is TGCGCCAGCAGCCATACTCGAGGGGGCGCGGGTGAAAAACTGTTTTTT.

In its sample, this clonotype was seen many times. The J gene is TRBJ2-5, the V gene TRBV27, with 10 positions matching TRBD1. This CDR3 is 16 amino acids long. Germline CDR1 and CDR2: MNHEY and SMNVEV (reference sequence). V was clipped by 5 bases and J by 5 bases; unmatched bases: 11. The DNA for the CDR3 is TGTGCCAGCAGTCTAACGCGACAGGGGGCAGGTGAGACCCAGTACTTC. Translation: CASSLTRQGAGETQYF.

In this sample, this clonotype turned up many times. The CDR3, as DNA: TGTGCCAGCCAACGGGACAGGAACACCGGGGAGCTGTTTTTT. It specifies CASQRDRNTGELFF. V is TRBV14 and J is TRBJ2-2, with TRBD1 matching over 7 bases. Looked up from germline, CDR1 is SGHDN and CDR2 is FVKESK. Trimming removed 8 bases from V and 1 base from J; junction bases left unmatched: 4. The CDR3 consists of 14 residues.

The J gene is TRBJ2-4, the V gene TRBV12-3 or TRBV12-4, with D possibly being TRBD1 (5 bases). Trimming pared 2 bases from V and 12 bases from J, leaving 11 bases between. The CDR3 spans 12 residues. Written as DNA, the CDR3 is TGTGCCAGCAGTTTATCCCCGCAGGGTCAGTACTTC. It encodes CASSLSPQGQYF.

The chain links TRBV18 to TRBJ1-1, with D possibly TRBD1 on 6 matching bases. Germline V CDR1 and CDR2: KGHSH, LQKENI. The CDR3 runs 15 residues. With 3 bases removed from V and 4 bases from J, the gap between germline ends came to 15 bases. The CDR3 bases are TGTGCCAGCTCACCTTCCAGGACAGTCGGCACTGAAGCTTTCTTT. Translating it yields CASSPSRTVGTEAFF.

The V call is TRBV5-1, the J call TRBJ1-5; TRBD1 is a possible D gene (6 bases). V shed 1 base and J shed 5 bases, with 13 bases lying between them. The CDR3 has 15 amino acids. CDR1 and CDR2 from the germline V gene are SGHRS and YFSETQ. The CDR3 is CASSLMGARHQPQHF. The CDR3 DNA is TGCGCCAGCAGCTTGATGGGGGCTAGGCATCAGCCCCAGCATTTT.

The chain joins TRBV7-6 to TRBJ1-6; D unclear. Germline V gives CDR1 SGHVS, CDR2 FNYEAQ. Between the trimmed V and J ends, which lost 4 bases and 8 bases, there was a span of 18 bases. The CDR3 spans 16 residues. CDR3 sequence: CASSSEAPAGHSPLHF. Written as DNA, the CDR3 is TGTGCCAGCAGCTCAGAAGCCCCCGCCGGTCATTCACCCCTCCACTTT. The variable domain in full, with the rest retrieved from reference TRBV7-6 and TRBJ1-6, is GAGVSQSPRYKVTKRGQDVALRCDPISGHVSLYWYRQALGQGPEFLTYFNYEAQQDKSGLPNDRFSAERPEGSISTLTIQRTEQRDSAMYRCASSSEAPAGHSPLHFGNGTRLTVT.

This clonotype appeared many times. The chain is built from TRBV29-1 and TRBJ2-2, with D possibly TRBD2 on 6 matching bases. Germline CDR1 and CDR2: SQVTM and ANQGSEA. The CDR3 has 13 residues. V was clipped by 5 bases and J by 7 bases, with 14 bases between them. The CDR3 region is CSVSGEGDGELFF. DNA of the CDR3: TGCAGCGTTTCGGGGGAAGGTGACGGGGAGCTGTTTTTT.